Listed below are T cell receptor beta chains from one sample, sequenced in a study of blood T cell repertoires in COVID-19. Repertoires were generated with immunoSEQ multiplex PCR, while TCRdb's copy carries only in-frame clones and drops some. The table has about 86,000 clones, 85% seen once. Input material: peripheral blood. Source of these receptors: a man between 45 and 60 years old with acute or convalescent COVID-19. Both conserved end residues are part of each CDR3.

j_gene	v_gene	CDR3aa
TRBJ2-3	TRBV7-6	CASSPFGGAASLTDTQYF
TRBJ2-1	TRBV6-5	CASPSRAGDEQFF
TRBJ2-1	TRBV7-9	CASSLVVAGGGNEQFF
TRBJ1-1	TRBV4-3	CASSQEGGATEAFF
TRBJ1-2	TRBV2	CASSTGGVYGYTF
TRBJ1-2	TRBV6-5	CASSYSTDSPTF
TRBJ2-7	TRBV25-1	CASSAPGTSGYEQYF
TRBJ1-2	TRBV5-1	CASRLLGGPYGYTF
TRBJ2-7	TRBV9	CASSASSGTGLEQYF
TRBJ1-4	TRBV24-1	CATSDFSGTGNEKLFF
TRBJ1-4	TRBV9	CASSVKTTNEKLFF
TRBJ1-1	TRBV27	CASSSPGPNTEAFF
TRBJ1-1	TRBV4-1	CASSHAGGQSEAFF
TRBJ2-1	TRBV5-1	CASSPGGTSGNNEQFF
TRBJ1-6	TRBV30	CAWVVTGGNSPLHF
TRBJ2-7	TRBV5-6	CASRGQGVSYEQYF
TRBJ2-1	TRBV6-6	CASSSGGGPTLVEQFF
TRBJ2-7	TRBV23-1	CASRRTGKLYEQYF
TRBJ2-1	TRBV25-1	CASSAFDEQFF
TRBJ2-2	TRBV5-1	CASSPTGTSGSTGELFF
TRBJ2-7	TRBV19	CASSIGTGSYEQYF
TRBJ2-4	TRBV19	CASSPRDQGYIQYF
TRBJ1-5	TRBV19	CASRVDRENQPQHF
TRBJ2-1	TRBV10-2	CASSESSGIYNEQFF
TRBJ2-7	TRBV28	CASSFPRNSYEQYF
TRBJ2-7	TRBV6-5	CASNAGLAGLYEQYF
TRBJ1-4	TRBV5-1	CASSLGWGLDREKLFF
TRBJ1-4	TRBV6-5	CASREDRINEKLFF
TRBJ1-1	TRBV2	CASKGQMNTEAFF
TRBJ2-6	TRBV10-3	CAIKGQLSGANVLTF
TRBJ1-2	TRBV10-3	CAIRPDGGGYTF
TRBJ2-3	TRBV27	CATTSGGDTQYF
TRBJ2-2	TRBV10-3	CATLRGGTGNTGELFF
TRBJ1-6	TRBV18	CASSPQGIRDSPLHF
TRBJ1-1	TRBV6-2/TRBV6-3	CASSSVSRVLNTEAFF
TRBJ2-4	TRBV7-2	CASSFAVAKNIQYF
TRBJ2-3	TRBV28	CASSSSGTDTQYF
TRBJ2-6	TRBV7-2	CASSSQSSGANVLTF
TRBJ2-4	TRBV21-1	CASSTGRPRECKNIQYF
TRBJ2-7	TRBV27	CASSRLAGAGAPYEQYF
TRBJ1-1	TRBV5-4	CASTLRGNTEAFF
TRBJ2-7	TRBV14	CASSQVHPGQISYEQYF
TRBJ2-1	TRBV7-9	CASSFGMGTSGSWKQFF
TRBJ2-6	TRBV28	CASSLGSSGANVLTF
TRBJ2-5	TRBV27	CASSLGGRGTQYF
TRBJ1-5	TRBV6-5	CASSRTPSNQPQHF
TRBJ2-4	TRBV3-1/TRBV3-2	CASSEGQGTNIQYF
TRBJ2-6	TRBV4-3	CASSQSRDSSGANVLTF
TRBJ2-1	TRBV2	CASSPAGTSGAGRQFF
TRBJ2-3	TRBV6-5	CASSYSDTSTDTQYF
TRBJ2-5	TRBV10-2	CASSESSGGAETQYF
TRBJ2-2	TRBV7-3	CASGLSGQLGRELFF
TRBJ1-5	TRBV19	CASSIGQLNQPQHF
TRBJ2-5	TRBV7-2	CASSDGLNQETQYF
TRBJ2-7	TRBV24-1	CATSDFQGYEQYF
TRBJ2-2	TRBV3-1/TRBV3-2	CASSPPYTGELFF
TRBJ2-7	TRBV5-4	CASGKDSSYEQYF